A selection of T cell receptor beta chains follows, all from one sample in a study of T cells expressing NK-cell markers. TCRdb reprocessed the 5' RACE reads; each CDR3 protein has one entry and no DNA is given. The listing records about 450,000 distinct CDR3 sequences. Sequencing used blood T cells: a sorted CD56 or NKG2C T cell subset, CD4+ or CD8+ T cells, or bulk PBMC T cells (not recorded which). The origin of the receptors is a woman between 18 and 75 years old in good health. Each CDR3 is given with its conserved first and last residue.

v_gene,j_gene,CDR3aa
TRBV12-5,TRBJ2-1,CASGLVQGLEQFF
TRBV7-6,TRBJ2-2,CASSLDPAGEFRELFF
TRBV20-1,TRBJ1-1,CSARGDMDAFF
TRBV20-1,TRBJ2-7,CSARSSTSVHEQYF
TRBV9,TRBJ1-1,CASSDSLTEAFF
TRBV19,TRBJ2-7,CASSRGGAYEQYF
TRBV18,TRBJ2-2,CASSPSQRSNTGELFF
TRBV4-1,TRBJ1-1,CASSQVERLDEAFF
TRBV6-5,TRBJ2-2,CASSFSGSDTGELFF
TRBV24-1,TRBJ1-4,CATSPMDRDEKLFF
TRBV10-2,TRBJ2-3,CASSEPTGGDTQYF
TRBV10-3,TRBJ2-1,CAISGGWEQFF
TRBV4-3,TRBJ2-2,CASSQVPGFGELFF
TRBV29-1,TRBJ2-2,CSVDLRGGNTGELFF
TRBV6-2/TRBV6-3,TRBJ1-1,CASSYTLSSPAGEGGNTEAFF
TRBV12-3/TRBV12-4,TRBJ2-2,CATLPGVGELFF
TRBV7-2,TRBJ2-2,CASSKTPGSYTGELFF
TRBV9,TRBJ2-5,CASSASGGQETQYF
TRBV4-2,TRBJ2-7,CASSQDQAGDFYEQYF
TRBV10-3,TRBJ2-5,CAISGDSETQYF
TRBV14,TRBJ2-3,CATSGTIPSTDTQYF
TRBV9,TRBJ2-7,CASSVGASSYEQYF
TRBV29-1,TRBJ1-1,CSVFRGQGEAFF
TRBV11-2,TRBJ2-1,CASSLVGVYEQFF
TRBV5-4,TRBJ1-2,CASSVRAGAPNYGYTF
TRBV29-1,TRBJ2-7,CSVEDEESGYEQYF
TRBV5-4,TRBJ1-2,CASSSPRETLGGYTF
TRBV29-1,TRBJ2-7,CSVKGQSIEQYF
TRBV25-1,TRBJ2-4,CASSTDRDSRRYF
TRBV12-3/TRBV12-4,TRBJ2-1,CASSYFQGAGEQFF
TRBV28,TRBJ2-1,CASSFSGLAPVDEQFF
TRBV27,TRBJ1-2,CASSLSGFLGYGYTF
TRBV20-1,TRBJ1-2,CSPPDRVYGYTF
TRBV5-1,TRBJ2-7,CASSLENPSYEQYF
TRBV6-1,TRBJ1-1,CASSRQFGLMNTEAFF
TRBV20-1,TRBJ2-1,CSASVRTSGINNEQFF